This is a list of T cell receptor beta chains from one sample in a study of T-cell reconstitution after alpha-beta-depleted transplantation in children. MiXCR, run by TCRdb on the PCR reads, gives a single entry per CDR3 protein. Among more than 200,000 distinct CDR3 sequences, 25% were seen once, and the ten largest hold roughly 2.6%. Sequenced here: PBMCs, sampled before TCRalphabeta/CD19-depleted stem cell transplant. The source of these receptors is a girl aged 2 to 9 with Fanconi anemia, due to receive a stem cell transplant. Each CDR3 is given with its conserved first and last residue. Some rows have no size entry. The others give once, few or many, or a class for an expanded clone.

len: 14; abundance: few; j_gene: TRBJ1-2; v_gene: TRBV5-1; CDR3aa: CASSRTGGDYGYTF
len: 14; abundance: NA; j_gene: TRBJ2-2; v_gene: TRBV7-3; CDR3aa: CASRVLAATGELFF
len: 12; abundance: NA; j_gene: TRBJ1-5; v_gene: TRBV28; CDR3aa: CASSWGNQPQHF
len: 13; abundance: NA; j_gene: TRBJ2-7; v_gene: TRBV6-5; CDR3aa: CASVKIQGGEQYF
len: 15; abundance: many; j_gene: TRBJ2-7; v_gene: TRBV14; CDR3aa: CASSQDAGYWNEQYF
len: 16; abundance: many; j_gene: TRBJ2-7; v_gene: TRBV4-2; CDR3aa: CASSQEVFVGSYEQYF
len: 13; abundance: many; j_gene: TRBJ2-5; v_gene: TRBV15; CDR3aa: CATSRPSGETQYF
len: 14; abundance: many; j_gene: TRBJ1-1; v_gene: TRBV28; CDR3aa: CASSQTGSHTEAFF
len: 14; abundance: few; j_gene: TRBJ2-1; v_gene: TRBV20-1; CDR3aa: CSANRDLSYNEQFF
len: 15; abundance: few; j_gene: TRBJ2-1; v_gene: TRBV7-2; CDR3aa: CASSLVWSGDNEQFF
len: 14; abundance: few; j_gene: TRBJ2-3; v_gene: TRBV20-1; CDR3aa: CSARVGGSTDTQYF
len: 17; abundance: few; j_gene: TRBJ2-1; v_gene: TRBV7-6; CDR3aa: CASSLLEAASSYNEQFF
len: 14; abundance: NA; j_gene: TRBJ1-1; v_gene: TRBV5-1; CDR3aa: CASSKTGGFTEAFF
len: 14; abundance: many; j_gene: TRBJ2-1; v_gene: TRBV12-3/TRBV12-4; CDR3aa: CASSLTQTNNEQFF
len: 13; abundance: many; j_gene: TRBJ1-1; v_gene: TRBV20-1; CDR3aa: CSASGGRKMKAFF
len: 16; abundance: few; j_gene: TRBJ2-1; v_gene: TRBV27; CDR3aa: CASNVRQPNYYNEQFF
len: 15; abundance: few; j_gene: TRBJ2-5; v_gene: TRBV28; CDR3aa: CASIPRTGPWGTQYF
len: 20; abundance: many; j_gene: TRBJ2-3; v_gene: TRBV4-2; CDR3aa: CASSQVSGLAGGTSTDTQYF
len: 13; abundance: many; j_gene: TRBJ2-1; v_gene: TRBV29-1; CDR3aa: CSVDPDPYNEQFF
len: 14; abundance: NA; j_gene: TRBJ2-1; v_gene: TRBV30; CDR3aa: CAWSLGGSYNEQFF
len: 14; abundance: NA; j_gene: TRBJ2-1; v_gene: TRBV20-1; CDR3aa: CSARWTTYYNEQFF
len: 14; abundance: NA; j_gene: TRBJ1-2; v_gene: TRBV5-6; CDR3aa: CACVPGGANYGYTF
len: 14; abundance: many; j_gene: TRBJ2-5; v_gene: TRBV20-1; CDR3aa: CSGSTPGLQETQYF
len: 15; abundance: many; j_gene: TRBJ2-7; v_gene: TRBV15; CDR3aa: CATSRAGQLSYEQYF
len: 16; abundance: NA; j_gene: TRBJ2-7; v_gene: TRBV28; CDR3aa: CASSRLAGGSSYEQYF
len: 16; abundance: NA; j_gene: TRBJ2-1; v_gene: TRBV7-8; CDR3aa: CASSSRVANSYNEQFF
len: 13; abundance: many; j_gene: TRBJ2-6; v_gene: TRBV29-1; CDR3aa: CSAWGDGANVLTF
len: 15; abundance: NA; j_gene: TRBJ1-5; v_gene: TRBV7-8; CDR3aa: CASSLWDGINQPQHF
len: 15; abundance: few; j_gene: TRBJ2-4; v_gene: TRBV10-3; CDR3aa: CAISEKSGSENIQYF
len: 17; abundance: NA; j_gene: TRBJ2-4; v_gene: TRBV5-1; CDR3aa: CASSSGGALLAKNIQYF
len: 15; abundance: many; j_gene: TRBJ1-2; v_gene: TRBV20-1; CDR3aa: CSASALQGGSYGYTF
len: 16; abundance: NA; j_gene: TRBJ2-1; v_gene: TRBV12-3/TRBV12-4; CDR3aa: CASSLALTSGRNEQFF
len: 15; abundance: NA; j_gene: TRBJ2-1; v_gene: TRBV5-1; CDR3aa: CASSLVGRNYNEQFF
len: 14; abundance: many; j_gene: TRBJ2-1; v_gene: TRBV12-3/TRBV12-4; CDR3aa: CASSLGTSDNEQFF
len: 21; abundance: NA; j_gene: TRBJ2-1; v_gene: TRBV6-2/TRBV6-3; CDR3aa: CASSYSRASGSGRSSYNEQFF
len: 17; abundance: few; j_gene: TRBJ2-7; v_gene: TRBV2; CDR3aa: CASTVPSGTLITYEQYF
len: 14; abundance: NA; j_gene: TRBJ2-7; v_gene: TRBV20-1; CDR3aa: CSTTAGTGGYEQYF
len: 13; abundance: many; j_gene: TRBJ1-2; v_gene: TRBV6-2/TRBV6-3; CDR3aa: CASTRDILYGYTF
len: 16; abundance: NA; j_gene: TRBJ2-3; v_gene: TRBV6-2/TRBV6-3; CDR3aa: CASRLGLAGARATQYF
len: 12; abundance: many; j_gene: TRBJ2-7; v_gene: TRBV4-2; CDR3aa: CASSQTGTGGVF
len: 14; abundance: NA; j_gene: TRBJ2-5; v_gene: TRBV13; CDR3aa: CASTWRGAQETQYF
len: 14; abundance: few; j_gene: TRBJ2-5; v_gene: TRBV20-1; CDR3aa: CSASEEKTQETQYF
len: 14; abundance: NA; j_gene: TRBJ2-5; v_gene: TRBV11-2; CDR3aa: CASSLRRVQETQYF
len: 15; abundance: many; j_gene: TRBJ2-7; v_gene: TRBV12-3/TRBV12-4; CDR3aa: CASSGGDRPAYEQYF
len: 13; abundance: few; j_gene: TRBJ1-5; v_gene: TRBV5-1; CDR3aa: CASSLGDNQPQHF
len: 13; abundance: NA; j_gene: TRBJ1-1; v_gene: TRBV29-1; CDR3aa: CSVHAPRVYGAFF
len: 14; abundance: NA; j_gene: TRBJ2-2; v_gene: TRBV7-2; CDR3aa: CASSFGTSIGELFF
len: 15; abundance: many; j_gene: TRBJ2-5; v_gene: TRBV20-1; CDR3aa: CSARGRRQGKETQYF
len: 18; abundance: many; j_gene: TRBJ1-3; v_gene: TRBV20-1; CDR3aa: CSARGGVGRSKSGNTIYF
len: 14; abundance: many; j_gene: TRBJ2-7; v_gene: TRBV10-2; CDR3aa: CASSEGAEDYEQYF
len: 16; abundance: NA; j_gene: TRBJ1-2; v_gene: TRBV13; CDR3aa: CASSLPLDQGMHGYTF
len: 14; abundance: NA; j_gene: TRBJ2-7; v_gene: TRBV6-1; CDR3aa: CASSESGHFYEQYF